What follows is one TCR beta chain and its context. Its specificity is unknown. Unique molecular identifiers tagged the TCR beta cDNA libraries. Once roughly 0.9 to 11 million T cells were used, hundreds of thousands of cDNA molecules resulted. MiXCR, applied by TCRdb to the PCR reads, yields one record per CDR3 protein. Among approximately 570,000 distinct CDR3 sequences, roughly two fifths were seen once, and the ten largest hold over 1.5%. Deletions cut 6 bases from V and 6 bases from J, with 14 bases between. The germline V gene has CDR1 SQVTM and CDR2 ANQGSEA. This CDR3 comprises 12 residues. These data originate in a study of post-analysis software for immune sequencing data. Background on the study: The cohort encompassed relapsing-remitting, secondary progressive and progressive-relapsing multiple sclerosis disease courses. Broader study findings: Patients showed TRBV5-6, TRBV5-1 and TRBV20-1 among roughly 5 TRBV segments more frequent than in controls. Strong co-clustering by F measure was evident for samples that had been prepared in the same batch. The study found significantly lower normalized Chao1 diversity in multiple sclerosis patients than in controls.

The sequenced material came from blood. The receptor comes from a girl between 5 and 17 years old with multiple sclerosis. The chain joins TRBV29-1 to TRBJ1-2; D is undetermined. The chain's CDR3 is CSVNWELDGYTF. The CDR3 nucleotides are TGCAGCGTAAATTGGGAGCTAGATGGCTACACCTTC. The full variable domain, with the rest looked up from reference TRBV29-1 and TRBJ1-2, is SAVISQKPSRDICQRGTSLTIQCQVDSQVTMMFWYRQQPGQSLTLIATANQGSEATYESGFVIDKFPISRPNLTFSTLTVSNMSPEDSSIYLCSVNWELDGYTFGSGTRLTVV.